This T cell receptor beta chain derives from a study of blood T cell repertoires in COVID-19. Authors' data handling: It was from reference gene primer amplification that nucleated cell counts were estimated. Repertoires were generated with immunoSEQ multiplex PCR, while TCRdb's copy carries only in-frame clones and drops some. The V and J calls and clone size are taken from that table; D and trimming were inferred from the DNA. The profile shows about 240,000 clones, about four fifths of them singletons. V dropped 1 base and J dropped 6 bases, with 9 bases sitting between them. The CDR3 loop spans 12 amino acids. Looked up from germline, CDR1 is SQVTM and CDR2 is ANQGSEA.

This chain uses TRBV29-1 with TRBJ1-2; a weak D match, TRBD1 (6 bases). The origin of this receptor is a woman in her 70s with acute or convalescent COVID-19. The material sequenced was peripheral blood. CDR3 in DNA: TGCAGCGTTGAAGGGGCAGGGGATGGCTACACCTTC. It specifies CSVEGAGDGYTF.